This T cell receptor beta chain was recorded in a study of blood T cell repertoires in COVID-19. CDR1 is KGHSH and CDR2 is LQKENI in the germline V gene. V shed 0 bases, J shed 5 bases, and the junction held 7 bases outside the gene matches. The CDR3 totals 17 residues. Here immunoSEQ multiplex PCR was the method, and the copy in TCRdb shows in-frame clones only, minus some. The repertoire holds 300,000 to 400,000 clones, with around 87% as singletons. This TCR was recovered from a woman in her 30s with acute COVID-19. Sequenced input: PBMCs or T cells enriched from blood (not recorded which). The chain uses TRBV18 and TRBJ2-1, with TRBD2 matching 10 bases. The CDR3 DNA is TGTGCCAGCTCACCACCGGGTAGCGGGGGGAGAAACAATGAGCAGTTCTTC. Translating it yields CASSPPGSGGRNNEQFF. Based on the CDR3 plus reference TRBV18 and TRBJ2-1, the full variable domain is NAGVMQNPRHLVRRRGQEARLRCSPMKGHSHVYWYRQLPEEGLKFMVYLQKENIIDESGMPKERFSAEFPKEGPSILRIQQVVRGDSAAYFCASSPPGSGGRNNEQFFGPGTRLTVL.